This T cell receptor (beta chain) is from a study of control samples from healthy donors and cancer patients. Assay: immunoSEQ multiplex PCR; the TCRdb copy retains only in-frame clones and omits some. The sample yields tens of thousands of clones, roughly 91% seen once. This CDR3 region has 18 residues. Unmatched junction bases numbered 13, after V lost 4 bases and J lost 2 bases. The origin of this receptor is a man younger than 45 in good health. Sequenced material: blood. V gene TRBV5-3 combines with J gene TRBJ2-2, with 8 bases matching TRBD2. TRBV5-3 is annotated as an ORF whose role is uncertain. The CDR3 DNA reads TGTGCCAGAAGCGAGAAGCCGGGACTAGGGATAAACACCGGGGAGCTGTTTTTT. It encodes CARSEKPGLGINTGELFF.